This T cell receptor beta chain appears in the sequencing data of a study of multiple sclerosis patients with progressive multifocal leukoencephalopathy. Some clones are missing from TCRdb's copy, which holds only in-frame ones; the method was immunoSEQ multiplex PCR. Of about 33,000 clones in the sample, less than 90% were seen once. Time point indicated: time of PML onset. At PML onset, T3 blood samples were taken. Germline assignment: CDR1 MNHNY and CDR2 SVGAGI (reference sequence). V was pared by 7 bases and J by 6 bases, with 19 bases between. The CDR3 totals 15 residues. The receptor comes from a human donor with progressive multifocal leukoencephalopathy. J is TRBJ1-3 and V is TRBV6-6, with a tentative D call TRBD1 (5 bases). The material sequenced was PBMCs, taken from a patient treated with natalizumab. CDR3 region: CASTLGGVQENTIYF. CDR3 DNA: TGTGCCAGCACCCTTGGGGGGGTCCAAGAAAACACCATATATTTT.